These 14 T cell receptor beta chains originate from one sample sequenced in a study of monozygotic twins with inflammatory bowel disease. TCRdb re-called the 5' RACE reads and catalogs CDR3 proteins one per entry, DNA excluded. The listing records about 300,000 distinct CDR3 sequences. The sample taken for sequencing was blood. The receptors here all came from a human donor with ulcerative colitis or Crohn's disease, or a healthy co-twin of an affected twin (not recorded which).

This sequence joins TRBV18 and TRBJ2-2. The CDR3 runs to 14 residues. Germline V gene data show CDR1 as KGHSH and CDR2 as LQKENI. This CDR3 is CASSPRKDGGELFF. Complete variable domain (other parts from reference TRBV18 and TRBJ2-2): NAGVMQNPRHLVRRRGQEARLRCSPMKGHSHVYWYRQLPEEGLKFMVYLQKENIIDESGMPKERFSAEFPKEGPSILRIQQVVRGDSAAYFCASSPRKDGGELFFGEGSRLTVL.

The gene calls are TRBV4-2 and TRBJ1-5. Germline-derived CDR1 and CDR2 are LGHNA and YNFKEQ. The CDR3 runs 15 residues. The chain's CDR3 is CASSQDSGAGQPQHF.

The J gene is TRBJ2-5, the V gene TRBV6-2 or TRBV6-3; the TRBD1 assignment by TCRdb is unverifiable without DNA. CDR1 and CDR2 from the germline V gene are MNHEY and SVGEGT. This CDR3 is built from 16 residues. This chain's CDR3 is CASSYNRDEIQETQYF.

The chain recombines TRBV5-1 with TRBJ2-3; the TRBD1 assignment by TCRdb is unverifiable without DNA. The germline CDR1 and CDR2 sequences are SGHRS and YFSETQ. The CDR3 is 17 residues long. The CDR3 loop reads CASSLGRQGSGTDTQYF.

CDR3: CASSMTLAGGIYNEQFF. The chain carries TRBV19 and TRBJ2-1; the TCRdb D gene call, TRBD2, has no DNA to confirm it. From germline, CDR1 is LNHDA and CDR2 SQIVND (reference sequence). The CDR3 contains 17 residues.

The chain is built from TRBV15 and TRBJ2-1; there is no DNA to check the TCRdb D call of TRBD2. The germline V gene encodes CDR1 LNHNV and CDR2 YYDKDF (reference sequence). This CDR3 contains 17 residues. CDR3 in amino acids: CATSRDVGWESPNEQFF.

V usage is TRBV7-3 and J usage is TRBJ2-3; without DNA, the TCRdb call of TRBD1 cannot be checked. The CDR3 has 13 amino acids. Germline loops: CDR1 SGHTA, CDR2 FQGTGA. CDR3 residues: CASSLRGGDTQYF.

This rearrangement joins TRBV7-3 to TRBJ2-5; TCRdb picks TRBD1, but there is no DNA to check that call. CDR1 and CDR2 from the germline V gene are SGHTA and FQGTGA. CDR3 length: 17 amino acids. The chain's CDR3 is CASSLFTGSMGQETQYF.

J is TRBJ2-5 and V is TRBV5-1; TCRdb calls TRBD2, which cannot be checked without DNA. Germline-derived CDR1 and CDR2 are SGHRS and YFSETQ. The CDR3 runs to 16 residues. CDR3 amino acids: CASSLKPSGGEETQYF.

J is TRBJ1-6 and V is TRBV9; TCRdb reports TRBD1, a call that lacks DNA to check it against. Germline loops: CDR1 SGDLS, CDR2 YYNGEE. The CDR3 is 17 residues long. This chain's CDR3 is CASSPRGSRDSLSPLHF. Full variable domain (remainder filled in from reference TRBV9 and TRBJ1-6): DSGVTQTPKHLITATGQRVTLRCSPRSGDLSVYWYQQSLDQGLQFLIQYYNGEERAKGNILERFSAQQFPDLHSELNLSSLELGDSALYFCASSPRGSRDSLSPLHFGNGTRLTVT.

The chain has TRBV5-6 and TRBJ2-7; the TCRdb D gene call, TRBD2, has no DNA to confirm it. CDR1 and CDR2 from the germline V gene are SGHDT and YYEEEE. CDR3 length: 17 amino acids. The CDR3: CASSLGLAGSVIDEQYF.

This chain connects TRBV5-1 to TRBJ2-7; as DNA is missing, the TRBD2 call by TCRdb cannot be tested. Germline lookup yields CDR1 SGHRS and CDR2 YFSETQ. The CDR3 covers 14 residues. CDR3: CASSQGTSLDEQHF.

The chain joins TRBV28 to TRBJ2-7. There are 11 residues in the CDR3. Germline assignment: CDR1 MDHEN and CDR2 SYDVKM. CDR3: CASRLGSWQYF.

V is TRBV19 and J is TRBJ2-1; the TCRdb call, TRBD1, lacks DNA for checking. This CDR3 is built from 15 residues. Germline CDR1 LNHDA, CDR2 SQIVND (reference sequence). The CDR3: CASSIGGGHYNEQFF.